Below, one T cell receptor beta chain is given with its context. There is no known antigen for this receptor. Per-nucleotide qualities are absent, and no much larger clonotype sits a single base away. The sample belongs to a study of response to subunit inactivated influenza vaccine (dated by TCRdb to 2016 to 2019). At the level of the whole study: Deep quantitative profiling of the T cell receptor repertoire was used in the study to follow responses to a trivalent subunit inactivated influenza vaccine.

The junction shows trimming of 3 bases on V and 1 base on J, plus 7 bases between the germline ends. CDR1 is given as SGHTA and CDR2 as FQGNSA, both from the germline V gene. Measured from the cysteine to the phenylalanine, the CDR3 is 14 residues long. This entry keeps only the CDR3 DNA: 42 bases, framed from base 1. Study-wide conclusions, independent of this receptor: The authors proposed that each seasonal influenza vaccination may bring in only a limited number of new T cells.

The receptor library was made with RT-PCR. The sequencing machine was an Illumina HiSeq 2500. The public reads were quality trimmed at Q25 with fastp and then assembled into clones with MiXCR by TCRdb, keeping productive beta chains. All rows with the same CDR3 protein become a single entry with the most common DNA and genes. Within this sample are around 760,000 distinct CDR3 sequences, with approximately 13% of them counted one time only. Less than 9% of the sample rests with the top ten. The TCR was taken from a man aged 50 to 60 who received an inactivated influenza vaccine. Donor details come from another sample of the same person, matched by shared clones. Sample: PBMCs from blood, taken 14 days before vaccination. This chain joins TRBV7-2 to TRBJ1-5; the D gene identity is not certain. The DNA is as follows: TGTGCCAGCAGCTTCGTACAGAGCAATCAGCCCCAGCATTTT. Its coded protein is CASSFVQSNQPQHF.